Below are 2 T cell receptor beta chains sequenced from a single sample in a study of human T cells and chemical hapten exposure. TCRdb reprocessed the RACE reads with MiXCR, giving one entry per CDR3 protein. In the table there are roughly 380,000 distinct CDR3 sequences, around 6% of which are singletons. Time point reported: patch test 2, 6 weeks after DPC sensitization. As for treatment: therapeutic diphenylcyclopropenone sensitization with weekly scalp DPC. The sequenced sample was whole blood, obtained in connection with sensitization to the hapten diphenylcyclopropenone (DPC). The source of these receptors is a woman aged 18-35 years with alopecia areata. Some clones in this sample may be carry-over from other donors' samples.

This sequence joins TRBV6-6 and TRBJ2-1; D call uncertain. Germline loops: CDR1 MNHNY, CDR2 SVGAGI (reference sequence). The length of the CDR3 is 17 residues. With 0 bases removed from V and 0 bases from J, the gap between germline ends came to 12 bases. The DNA of the CDR3 is TGTGCCAGCAGTTACTCACAGACACTGACCTCCTACAATGAGCAGTTCTTC. Translation gives CASSYSQTLTSYNEQFF.

This clonotype was found many times. The chain is built from TRBV3-1 and TRBJ2-5; no firm D call. Between the trimmed V and J ends, which lost 8 bases and 4 bases, there was a span of 14 bases. The CDR3 is 13 residues long. Germline V gives CDR1 LGHDT, CDR2 YNNKEL (reference sequence). CDR3 bases: TGTGCCAGCGGCAAGTTTAGCCCAGAGACCCAGTACTTC. Translation gives CASGKFSPETQYF.